This T cell receptor (beta chain) was identified during a study of shared clonotypes between healthy human individuals. The data were produced by immunoSEQ multiplex PCR, yet TCRdb's version contains in-frame clones alone and is incomplete. Of millions of clones in the sample, over 85% were seen once. Points from the study as a whole: Larger estimated richness was generally seen in naive subsets than in memory subsets.

Comments on this clone: Its antigen is not identified.

Naive CD8 cells lacked CD45RO, underwent positive selection for CCR7 and left out terminally differentiated effector memory CD45RA+ cells. Everyone who donated was a Caucasian adult who lived in Nashville, Tennessee. With 10 bases removed from V and 4 bases from J, the gap between germline ends came to 12 bases. This CDR3 has 12 amino acids. CDR1 and CDR2 from the germline V gene are MNHEY and SVGAGI. The clonotype originates from a man between 18 and 35 years old in good health. The sample taken for sequencing was naive CD8+ T cells sorted from blood. The chain joins TRBV6-5 to TRBJ2-3, with D perhaps TRBD1 or TRBD2 (5 bases each). CDR3 DNA: TGTGCCACCAAGAGGGGAGCAGATACGCAGTATTTT. It specifies CATKRGADTQYF.